The 11 T cell receptor beta chains in this list originate from one sample, sequenced in a study of T cell changes during pregnancy in multiple sclerosis. This table comes from immunoSEQ multiplex PCR, and its TCRdb copy is limited to in-frame clones, with some not included. This table holds 75,000 to 100,000 clones, around 94% found once. Sequences were derived from peripheral blood, sampled after pregnancy. The receptors originated from a female donor with multiple sclerosis, enrolled in a pregnancy study.

V usage is TRBV4-3 and J usage is TRBJ2-1, with 9 bases fitting TRBD2. CDR1 and CDR2 (germline): LGHNA, YSLEER. Germline trimming cut 4 bases from V and 8 bases from J; bases unmatched to any gene: 12. This CDR3 spans 16 amino acids. The DNA for the CDR3 is TGCGCCAGCAGCCCCCGAGGCGGGGGGGCGATATATGAGCAGTTCTTC. Protein: CASSPRGGGAIYEQFF.

The chain recombines TRBV2 with TRBJ2-5; a weak D match, TRBD2 (5 bases). The germline CDR1 and CDR2 sequences are SNHLY and FYNNEI. The CDR3 has 14 amino acids. The ends were cut back, 11 bases at V and 6 bases at J, with 22 bases in the middle. CDR3 DNA sequence: TGTGCCTGTTCCTCGGGGTCTTCCGGACAGACCCAGTACTTC. It encodes CACSSGSSGQTQYF.

V usage is TRBV6-1 and J usage is TRBJ1-5, with a weak D call TRBD1 (5 bases). The V and J ends lost 10 bases and 4 bases respectively, with 11 bases between them. The CDR3 has 12 amino acids. The germline V gene encodes CDR1 MNHNS and CDR2 SASEGT. CDR3 coding DNA: TGTGCCACAGGGTGGGGTAATCAGCCCCAGCATTTT. Translating gives CATGWGNQPQHF.

The chain recombines TRBV7-8 with TRBJ1-4; 9 bases fit TRBD1. The CDR3 is 17 residues long. J was trimmed by 2 bases and V by 5 bases; bases with no gene match: 9. Germline V gives CDR1 SGHVS, CDR2 FQNEAQ. The chain's CDR3 is CASSPDRGKVTNEKLFF. The CDR3, as DNA: TGTGCCAGCAGCCCCGACAGGGGGAAGGTCACTAATGAAAAACTGTTTTTT.

J is TRBJ2-2 and V is TRBV7-7; no definite D call. Germline V gene lookup returns CDR1 SSHAT and CDR2 FNYEAQ (reference sequence). V dropped 5 bases and J dropped 0 bases, with 13 bases sitting between them. The CDR3 extends over 16 amino acids. CDR3 nucleotides: TGTGCCAGCAGCAGAGGCCCTCTTACGAACACCGGGGAGCTGTTTTTT. Translating it yields CASSRGPLTNTGELFF.

In this sample, this clone turned up once. The chain recombines TRBV30 with TRBJ2-1, with D maybe TRBD2 (6 bases). The CDR3 extends over 13 amino acids. Germline-derived CDR1 and CDR2 are GTSNPN and SVGIG (reference sequence). The V end lost 7 bases, the J end lost 1 base, and 11 bases lay between the germline ends. The CDR3 DNA reads as TGTGCCTCGTTGGGGGGATCCTACAATGAGCAGTTCTTC. This sequence encodes CASLGGSYNEQFF. Based on the CDR3 plus reference TRBV30 and TRBJ2-1, the full variable domain is SQTIHQWPATLVQPVGSPLSLECTVEGTSNPNLYWYRQAAGRGLQLLFYSVGIGQISSEVPQNLSASRPQDRQFILSSKKLLLSDSGFYLCASLGGSYNEQFFGPGTRLTVL.

This clone occurred once. V is TRBV11-3 and J is TRBJ2-7, with 9 positions matching TRBD1. Per the germline V gene, CDR1 is SGHNT and CDR2 is YENEEA. V gave up 5 bases and J gave up 3 bases; unmatched junction bases: 14. CDR3 length equals 17 residues. CDR3 bases: TGTGCCAGCAGCCCCGGACAGGGGTATTCGTCGGACTACGAGCAGTACTTC. Protein product: CASSPGQGYSSDYEQYF. The complete variable domain, with remaining parts taken from reference TRBV11-3 and TRBJ2-7, reads EAGVVQSPRYKIIEKKQPVAFWCNPISGHNTLYWYLQNLGQGPELLIRYENEEAVDDSQLPKDRFSAERLKGVDSTLKIQPAELGDSAVYLCASSPGQGYSSDYEQYFGPGTRLTVT.

The CDR3 nucleotides are TGCGCCAGCAGCTGGCGGGACAGGGCGGCAACTAATGAAAAACTGTTTTTT. Encoded protein: CASSWRDRAATNEKLFF. The chain links TRBV5-1 to TRBJ1-4, with TRBD1 matching over 9 bases. Unmatched junction bases numbered 6, after V lost 3 bases and J lost 0 bases. The CDR3 loop spans 17 amino acids. The germline V gene encodes CDR1 SGHRS and CDR2 YFSETQ.

This clone came up once. J is TRBJ2-7 and V is TRBV5-5, with TRBD1 matching over 7 bases. V lost 6 bases to trimming and J lost 0 bases; unmatched junction nucleotides: 9. The germline gives CDR1 SGHKS, CDR2 YYEKEE (reference sequence). There are 15 residues in the CDR3. The CDR3 sequence is CASTQPGQSSYEQYF. CDR3 nucleotide sequence: TGTGCCAGCACCCAACCGGGACAGAGCTCCTACGAGCAGTACTTC.

This clone was picked up one time. The chain combines TRBV7-3 with TRBJ1-1, with 7 nucleotides matching TRBD1. CDR1 and CDR2 from the germline V gene are SGHTA and FQGTGA. Trimming cost V 5 bases and J 1 base; bases outside gene matches: 13. The CDR3 spans 17 residues. The CDR3 reads CASSLRGDRPGNTEAFF. CDR3 in DNA: TGTGCCAGCAGCCTGCGAGGGGACAGACCAGGGAACACTGAAGCTTTCTTT.

Only one count was recorded for this clone. This rearrangement joins TRBV9 to TRBJ2-7; weak D call: TRBD1 (6 bases). Germline lookup yields CDR1 SGDLS and CDR2 YYNGEE. This CDR3 spans 14 amino acids. V was cut by 4 bases and J by 7 bases, with 18 bases left in between. The CDR3 here is CASSPHRDTLEQYF. CDR3 DNA sequence: TGTGCCAGCAGCCCCCACAGGGATACTCTAGAGCAGTACTTC.